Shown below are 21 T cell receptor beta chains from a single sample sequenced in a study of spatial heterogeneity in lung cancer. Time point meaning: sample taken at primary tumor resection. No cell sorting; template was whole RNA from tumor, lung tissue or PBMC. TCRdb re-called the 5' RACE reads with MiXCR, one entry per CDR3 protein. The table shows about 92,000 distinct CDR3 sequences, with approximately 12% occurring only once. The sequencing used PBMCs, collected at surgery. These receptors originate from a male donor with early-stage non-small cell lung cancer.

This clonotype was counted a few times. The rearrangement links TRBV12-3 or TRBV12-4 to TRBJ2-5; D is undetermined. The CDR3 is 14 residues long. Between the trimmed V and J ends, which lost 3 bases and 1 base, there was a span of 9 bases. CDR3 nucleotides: TGTGCCAGCAGTTTGGGAAATTCCCAAGAGACCCAGTACTTC. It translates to CASSLGNSQETQYF.

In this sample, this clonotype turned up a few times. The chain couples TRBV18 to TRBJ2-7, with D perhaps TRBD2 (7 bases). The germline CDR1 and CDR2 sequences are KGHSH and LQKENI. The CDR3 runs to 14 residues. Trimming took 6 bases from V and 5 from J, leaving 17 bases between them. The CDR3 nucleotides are TGTGCCAGCTCGCAACAGGGAGGGGTCCACGAGCAGTACTTC. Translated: CASSQQGGVHEQYF.

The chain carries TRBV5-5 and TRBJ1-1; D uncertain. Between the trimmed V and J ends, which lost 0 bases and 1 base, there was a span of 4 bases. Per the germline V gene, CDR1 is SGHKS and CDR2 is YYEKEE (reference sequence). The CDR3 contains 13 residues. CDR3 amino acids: CASSLASNTEAFF. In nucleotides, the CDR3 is TGTGCCAGCAGCTTGGCATCGAACACTGAAGCTTTCTTT.

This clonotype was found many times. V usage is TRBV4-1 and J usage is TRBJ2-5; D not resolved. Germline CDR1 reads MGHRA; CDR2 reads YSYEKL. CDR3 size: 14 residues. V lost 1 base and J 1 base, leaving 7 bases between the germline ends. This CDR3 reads CASSQGGSQETQYF. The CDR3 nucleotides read TGCGCCAGCAGCCAAGGAGGTAGCCAAGAGACCCAGTACTTC.

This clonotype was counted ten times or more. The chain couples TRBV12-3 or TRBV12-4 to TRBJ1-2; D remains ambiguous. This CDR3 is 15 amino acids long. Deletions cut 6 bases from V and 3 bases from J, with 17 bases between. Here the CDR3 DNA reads TGTGCCAGCAGCCCTAGAGGAAGGGAGTACTATGGCTACACCTTC. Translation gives CASSPRGREYYGYTF.

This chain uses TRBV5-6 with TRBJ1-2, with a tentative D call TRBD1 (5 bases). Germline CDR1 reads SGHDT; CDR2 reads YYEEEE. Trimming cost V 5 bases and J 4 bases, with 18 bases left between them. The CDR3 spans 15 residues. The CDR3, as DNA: TGTGCCAGCAGAGGGAACGGGGGGAGACGCTATGGCTACACCTTC. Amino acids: CASRGNGGRRYGYTF.

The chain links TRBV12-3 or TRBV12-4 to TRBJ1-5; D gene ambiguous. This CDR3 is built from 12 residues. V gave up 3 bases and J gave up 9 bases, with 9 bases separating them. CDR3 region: CASSLASRPQHF. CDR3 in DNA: TGTGCCAGCAGTTTGGCCTCCCGGCCCCAGCATTTT.

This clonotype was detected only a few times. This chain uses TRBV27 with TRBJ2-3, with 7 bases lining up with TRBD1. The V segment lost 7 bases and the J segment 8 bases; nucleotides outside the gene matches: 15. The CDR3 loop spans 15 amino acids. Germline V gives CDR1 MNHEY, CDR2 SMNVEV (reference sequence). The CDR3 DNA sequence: TGTGCCAGCAAGGGGACCGGGACAGAAAGGACTACGCAGTATTTT. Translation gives CASKGTGTERTTQYF.

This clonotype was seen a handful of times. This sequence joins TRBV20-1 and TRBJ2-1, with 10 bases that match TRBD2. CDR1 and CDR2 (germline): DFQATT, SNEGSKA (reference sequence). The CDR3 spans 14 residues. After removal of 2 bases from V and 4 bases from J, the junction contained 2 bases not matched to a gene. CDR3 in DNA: TGCAGTGCTAGAACTAGCGGGACGTACAATGAGCAGTTCTTC. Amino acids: CSARTSGTYNEQFF.

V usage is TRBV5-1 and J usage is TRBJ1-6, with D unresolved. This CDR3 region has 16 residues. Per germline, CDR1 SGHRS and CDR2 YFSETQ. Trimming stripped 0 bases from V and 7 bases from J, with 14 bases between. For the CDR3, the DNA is TGCGCCAGCAGCTTGGCGCCCTCTGGCGGCAATTCACCCCTCCACTTT. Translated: CASSLAPSGGNSPLHF. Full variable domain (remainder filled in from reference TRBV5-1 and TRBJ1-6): KAGVTQTPRYLIKTRGQQVTLSCSPISGHRSVSWYQQTPGQGLQFLFEYFSETQRNKGNFPGRFSGRQFSNSRSEMNVSTLELGDSALYLCASSLAPSGGNSPLHFGNGTRLTVT.

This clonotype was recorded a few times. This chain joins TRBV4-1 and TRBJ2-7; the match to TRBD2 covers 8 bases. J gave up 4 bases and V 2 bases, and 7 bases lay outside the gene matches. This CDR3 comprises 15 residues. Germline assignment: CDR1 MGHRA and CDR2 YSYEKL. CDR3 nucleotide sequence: TGCGCCAGCAGCCAAAGCGGGAGCGGGTTGTACGAGCAGTACTTC. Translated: CASSQSGSGLYEQYF.

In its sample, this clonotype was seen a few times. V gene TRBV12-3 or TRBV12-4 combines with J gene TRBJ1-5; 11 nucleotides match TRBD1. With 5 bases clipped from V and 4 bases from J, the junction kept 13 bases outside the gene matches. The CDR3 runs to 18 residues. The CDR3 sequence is CASSLVGQGAVLNQPQHF. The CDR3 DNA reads TGTGCCAGCAGTCTAGTAGGACAGGGGGCGGTTTTAAATCAGCCCCAGCATTTT.

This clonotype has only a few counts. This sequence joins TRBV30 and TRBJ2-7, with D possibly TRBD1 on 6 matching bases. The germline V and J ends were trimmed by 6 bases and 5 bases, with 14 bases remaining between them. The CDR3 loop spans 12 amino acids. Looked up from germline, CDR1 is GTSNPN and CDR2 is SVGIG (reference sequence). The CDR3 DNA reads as TGTGCCTGTAAAAAACCAGGGGACGAGCAGTACTTC. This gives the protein CACKKPGDEQYF.

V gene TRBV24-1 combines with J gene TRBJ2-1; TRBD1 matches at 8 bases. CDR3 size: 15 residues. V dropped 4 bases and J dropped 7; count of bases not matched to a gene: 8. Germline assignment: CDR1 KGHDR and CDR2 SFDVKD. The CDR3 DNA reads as TGTGCCACCAGTGACCCCAGGGGGCGCGTAAATGAGCAGTTCTTC. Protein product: CATSDPRGRVNEQFF.

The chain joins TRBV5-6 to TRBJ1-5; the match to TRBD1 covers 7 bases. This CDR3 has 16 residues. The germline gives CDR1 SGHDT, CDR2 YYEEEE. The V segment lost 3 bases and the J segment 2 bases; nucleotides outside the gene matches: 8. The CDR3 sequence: CASSSRQGSGNQPQHF. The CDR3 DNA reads TGTGCCAGCAGCTCCAGACAGGGTTCGGGCAATCAGCCCCAGCATTTT.

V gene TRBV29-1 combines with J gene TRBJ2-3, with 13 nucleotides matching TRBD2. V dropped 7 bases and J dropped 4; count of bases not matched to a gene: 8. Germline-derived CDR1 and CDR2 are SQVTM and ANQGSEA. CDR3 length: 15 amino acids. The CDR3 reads CSAWTSGSHPDTQYF. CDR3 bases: TGCAGCGCGTGGACTAGCGGGAGCCACCCAGATACGCAGTATTTT.

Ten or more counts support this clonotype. CDR3 sequence reads: CASSLDRGINEQYF. The CDR3 coding sequence is TGCGCCAGCAGCTTGGACAGGGGCATCAACGAGCAGTACTTC. The chain links TRBV5-1 to TRBJ2-7; 7 bases match TRBD1. The CDR3 runs 14 residues. V lost 0 bases to trimming and J lost 5 bases; unmatched junction nucleotides: 5. Germline V lookup: CDR1 SGHRS, CDR2 YFSETQ.

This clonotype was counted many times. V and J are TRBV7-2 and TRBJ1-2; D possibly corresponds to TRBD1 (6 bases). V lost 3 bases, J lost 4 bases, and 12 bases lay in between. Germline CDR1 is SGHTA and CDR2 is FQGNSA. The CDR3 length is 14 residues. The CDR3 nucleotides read TGTGCCAGCAGCTTCGCTCAGGGGCTCTATGGCTACACCTTC. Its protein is CASSFAQGLYGYTF.

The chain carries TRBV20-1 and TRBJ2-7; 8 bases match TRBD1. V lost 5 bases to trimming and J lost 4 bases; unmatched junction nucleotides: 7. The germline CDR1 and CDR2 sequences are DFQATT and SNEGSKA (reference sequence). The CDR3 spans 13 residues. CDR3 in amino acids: CSASQGARYEQYF. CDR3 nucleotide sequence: TGCAGTGCTTCCCAGGGGGCGCGGTACGAGCAGTACTTC.

CDR3 sequence reads: CASSYGLAGRTDTQYF. In DNA, the CDR3 is TGTGCCAGCAGCTATGGACTAGCGGGACGCACAGATACGCAGTATTTT. The rearrangement links TRBV7-6 to TRBJ2-3, with 12 bases identical to TRBD2. Germline-derived CDR1 and CDR2 are SGHVS and FNYEAQ. After removal of 4 bases from V and 1 base from J, the junction contained 3 bases not matched to a gene. The CDR3 is 16 residues long.

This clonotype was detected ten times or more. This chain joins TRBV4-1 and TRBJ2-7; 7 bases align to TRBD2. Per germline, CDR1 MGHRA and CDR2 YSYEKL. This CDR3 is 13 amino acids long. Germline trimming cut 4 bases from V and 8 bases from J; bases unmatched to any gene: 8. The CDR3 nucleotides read TGCGCCAGCAGCCCCGGCGGGGGTGATAAGCAGTACTTC. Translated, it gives CASSPGGGDKQYF.